Shown below are 3 T cell receptor beta chains from a single sample sequenced in a study of T cells in localized non-small cell lung cancer. Method: immunoSEQ multiplex PCR; TCRdb's copy keeps in-frame clones and lacks some. The table lists about 92,000 clones, roughly 90% of them singletons. Specimen: PBMCs, collected before any cancer treatment. These receptors came from a woman between 35 and 70 years old with stage II squamous cell lung carcinoma.

This chain connects TRBV5-4 to TRBJ2-3, with 10 bases aligning to TRBD2. The length of the CDR3 is 17 residues. V lost 2 bases, J lost 4 bases, and 10 bases stayed unmatched. Germline values: CDR1 SGHNT, CDR2 YYREEE (reference sequence). The CDR3 DNA reads as TGTGCCAGCAGCTTCCCGAGGGCTAGCGGGAGTCCAGATACGCAGTATTTT. Residues: CASSFPRASGSPDTQYF.

Comment on this clone: At one boundary the junction diverges from the germline segment, which might be a read error. This chain connects TRBV7-9 to TRBJ2-2, with 13 bases lining up with TRBD2. This CDR3 has 16 residues. Looked up from germline, CDR1 is SEHNR and CDR2 is FQNEAQ (reference sequence). CDR3 residues: CASSLAGTSGKQAVVF. The CDR3 nucleotides are TGTGCCAGCAGCTTAGCCGGGACTAGCGGGAAACAAGCTGTGGTTTTT.

This chain links TRBV5-4 with TRBJ1-6, with D uncertain. Trimming removed 0 bases at V and 9 bases at J, with 7 bases between. The germline CDR1 and CDR2 sequences are SGHNT and YYREEE (reference sequence). The CDR3 length is 13 residues. The CDR3 region has the DNA TGTGCCAGCAGCTTGGTGGAGTCTTCACCCCTCCACTTT. Its protein is CASSLVESSPLHF.